Shown below are 9 T cell receptor beta chains from a single sample sequenced in a study of blood T cell repertoires in COVID-19. Profiling relied on immunoSEQ multiplex PCR, and the TCRdb table lists in-frame clones only, not all of them. The data show a few hundred thousand clones, roughly nine tenths seen once. Sequencing was carried out using peripheral blood. All receptors derive from a man between 60 and 75 years old with acute or convalescent COVID-19.

The chain employs TRBV2 and TRBJ2-3; 7 nucleotides match TRBD2. Germline V gene sequence: CDR1 SNHLY, CDR2 FYNNEI. The CDR3 runs 14 residues. V lost 7 bases and J lost 2; bases outside the gene matches: 6. The CDR3 DNA follows: TGTGCCAGCAAAGCTAGCGGATACACAGATACGCAGTATTTT. Translated, it gives CASKASGYTDTQYF.

This clone was recorded only once. The V and J genes are TRBV11-1 and TRBJ1-1; 9 positions match TRBD1. J gave up 7 bases and V 5 bases, and 11 bases lay outside the gene matches. The CDR3 length is 15 residues. Germline values: CDR1 SGHAT, CDR2 FQDESV (reference sequence). The CDR3 spells CASSRELTGGVEAFF. DNA of the CDR3: TGTGCCAGCAGCCGAGAATTGACAGGGGGTGTTGAAGCTTTCTTT.

The chain uses TRBV30 and TRBJ2-1; 8 nucleotides line up with TRBD2. Germline CDR1 GTSNPN, CDR2 SVGIG (reference sequence). The V and J ends lost 1 base and 1 base, in that order; junction bases with no gene match: 6. The CDR3 length is 16 residues. CDR3 residues: CAWSETAGVSYNEQFF. CDR3 in DNA: TGTGCCTGGAGTGAGACAGCGGGGGTATCCTACAATGAGCAGTTCTTC. Variable domain in full (rest from reference TRBV30 and TRBJ2-1): SQTIHQWPATLVQPVGSPLSLECTVEGTSNPNLYWYRQAAGRGLQLLFYSVGIGQISSEVPQNLSASRPQDRQFILSSKKLLLSDSGFYLCAWSETAGVSYNEQFFGPGTRLTVL.

This clone occurred once. V usage is TRBV28 and J usage is TRBJ2-7; 10 bases agree with TRBD1. This CDR3 region has 15 residues. The germline CDR1 and CDR2 sequences are MDHEN and SYDVKM. The V and J ends lost 4 bases and 3 bases, in that order; junction bases with no gene match: 6. In nucleotides, the CDR3 is TGTGCCAGCAGTTCGGCCGGGACAGGGGTCTACGAGCAGTACTTC. It translates to CASSSAGTGVYEQYF.

CDR3 bases: TGTGCCAGCAGCTTAGAACCGGAGGCTAACTATGGCTACACCTTC. This codes for CASSLEPEANYGYTF. V is TRBV7-9 and J is TRBJ1-2; D remains unclear. V lost 1 base to trimming and J lost 0 bases, with 9 bases between them. The length of the CDR3 is 15 residues. Germline loops: CDR1 SEHNR, CDR2 FQNEAQ (reference sequence).

V gene TRBV19 combines with J gene TRBJ2-1; 13 bases map to TRBD2. The CDR3 covers 14 residues. V was pared by 7 bases and J by 9 bases, with 6 bases of the junction left unmatched. Germline V lookup: CDR1 LNHDA, CDR2 SQIVND (reference sequence). The CDR3 nucleotides are TGTGCCAGTAACGGACTAGCGGGAGTCGGTGAGCAGTTCTTC. Encoded protein: CASNGLAGVGEQFF. The full variable domain, completed using reference TRBV19 and TRBJ2-1, is DGGITQSPKYLFRKEGQNVTLSCEQNLNHDAMYWYRQDPGQGLRLIYYSQIVNDFQKGDIAEGYSVSREKKESFPLTVTSAQKNPTAFYLCASNGLAGVGEQFFGPGTRLTVL.

The chain is built from TRBV6-5 and TRBJ2-7, with TRBD2 as a possible D gene (5 bases). The germline CDR1 and CDR2 sequences are MNHEY and SVGAGI. The CDR3 runs 15 residues. Trimming took 2 bases from V and 1 from J, leaving 12 bases between them. CDR3 in amino acids: CASSYGGSRSYEQYF. The CDR3, as DNA: TGTGCCAGCAGTTACGGTGGGAGTAGATCCTACGAGCAGTACTTC.

The chain couples TRBV9 to TRBJ2-5; D gene unclear. The CDR3 covers 15 residues. Germline assignment: CDR1 SGDLS and CDR2 YYNGEE. V was clipped by 0 bases and J by 2 bases, with 11 bases between them. The CDR3 is CASSVGSSGQETQYF. Here the CDR3 DNA reads TGTGCCAGCAGCGTAGGGTCCTCCGGGCAAGAGACCCAGTACTTC.

The V call is TRBV5-1, the J call TRBJ2-7; 7 bases are a match to TRBD1. Losses at the gene ends were 0 bases for V and 6 bases for J; bases not matched to a gene: 15. This CDR3 contains 17 residues. Germline assignment: CDR1 SGHRS and CDR2 YFSETQ. The CDR3 bases are TGCGCCAGCAGCTTGGGCGTGACAGGGATGTCTCTAAGCGAGCAGTACTTC. This gives the protein CASSLGVTGMSLSEQYF.